This TCR beta chain came from a study of identical twins. TCRdb reprocessed the 5' RACE reads via MiXCR and lists one record per CDR3 protein. The table includes 700,000 or so distinct CDR3 sequences, roughly 8% detected once. This CDR3 contains 13 residues. V was clipped by 7 bases and J by 7 bases; unmatched bases: 5. Looked up from germline, CDR1 is SEHNR and CDR2 is FQNEAQ (reference sequence). These records were also assigned to another study, of yellow fever vaccine responses in identical twins.

The material sequenced was PBMCs. The receptor comes from a woman aged 18-30 years in good health. This sequence joins TRBV7-9 and TRBJ2-2; 8 positions agree with TRBD2. The CDR3, as DNA: TGTGCCAGCAACCTCGCGGGGGGCGGGGAGCTGTTTTTT. It encodes CASNLAGGGELFF.